Listed here are 5 T cell receptor beta chains from one sample, sequenced in a study of shared clonotypes between healthy human individuals. The data were produced by immunoSEQ multiplex PCR, yet TCRdb's version contains in-frame clones alone and is incomplete. The sample records approximately 500,000 clones, approximately 85% being singletons. What was sequenced was PBMCs. These receptors originate from a woman in her thirties or forties in good health. Some clones in this sample may be carry-over from other donors' samples.

This clone was counted between two and nine times. The DNA of the CDR3 is TGTGCCAGCAGTCCGGGAAGGGCGGTCTATGGCTACACCTTC. Translating gives CASSPGRAVYGYTF. The rearrangement uses TRBV6-1 and TRBJ1-2; D is uncertain. The V end was cut by 5 bases, the J end by 4 bases, with 14 bases between. Looked up from germline, CDR1 is MNHNS and CDR2 is SASEGT. The CDR3 runs 14 residues.

The genes are TRBV15 and TRBJ2-1; 7 nucleotides line up with TRBD2. The CDR3 spans 13 residues. Trimming at V came to 0 bases and at J to 10 bases, leaving 3 bases not matched to a gene. Looked up from germline, CDR1 is LNHNV and CDR2 is YYDKDF (reference sequence). CDR3 sequence reads: CATSREKLAEQFF. The CDR3 DNA sequence: TGTGCCACCAGCAGAGAAAAACTAGCGGAGCAGTTCTTC.

The chain couples TRBV7-9 to TRBJ2-5; D gene uncertain. CDR1 SEHNR and CDR2 FQNEAQ come from the germline V gene (reference sequence). V lost 3 bases, J lost 4 bases, and 15 bases lay in between. The CDR3 consists of 15 residues. In nucleotides, the CDR3 is TGTGCCAGCAGCTTCCCTCTACTTGAAACAGAGACCCAGTACTTC. Amino acids: CASSFPLLETETQYF.

The V and J genes are TRBV10-3 and TRBJ2-7; no clear D gene. From germline, CDR1 is ENHRY and CDR2 SYGVKD. V was trimmed by 3 bases and J by 1 base, leaving 7 bases between them. The CDR3 loop spans 13 amino acids. CDR3 sequence reads: CAISESNSYEQYF. DNA of the CDR3: TGTGCCATCAGTGAATCTAATTCCTACGAGCAGTACTTC.

This chain connects TRBV5-5 to TRBJ1-4; D uncertain. This CDR3 is 14 amino acids long. The V gene's germline CDR1 is SGHKS and CDR2 YYEKEE (reference sequence). V was clipped by 0 bases and J by 8 bases, with 11 bases between them. CDR3 region: CASSLALGSEKLFF. As DNA, the CDR3 is TGTGCCAGCAGCTTGGCCCTGGGTTCCGAAAAACTGTTTTTT.